The entry that follows covers one T cell receptor (beta chain) sequence. This clone was seen only once. What antigen it recognizes has not been identified. No much larger clone is present one base from it, and per-base qualities are unavailable. Patients with autoimmune disease history or receiving systemic immunosuppression were excluded from the trial. Peripheral blood for TCR sequencing was collected from all dose cohorts at baseline, on cycle 4 day 1, and on cycle 7 day 1. The samples were taken from a phase I, first-in-human, multicenter, open-label dose-escalation trial of ivuxolimab. Adults with locally advanced or metastatic head and neck squamous cell, hepatocellular, melanoma or renal cell carcinoma were enrolled in the trial. Before TCR sequencing, CD4+ T cells and CD8+ T cells were sorted from peripheral blood as separate populations. Trimming at the junction amounts to 2 bases on V and 2 bases on J, and the germline ends lie 7 bases apart. Measured from the cysteine to the phenylalanine, the CDR3 is 13 residues long. Just CDR3 DNA is preserved here, 39 bases in frame from base 1. The CDR1 and CDR2 encoded by the germline V gene are KGHSH and LQKENI.

These data originate in a study of OX40 agonist ivuxolimab in advanced cancers. With regard to the full study: Ivuxolimab, which targeted the costimulatory receptor OX40 (CD134), was an agonistic, fully human IgG2 monoclonal antibody. Intravenous ivuxolimab was administered to patients every 2 weeks at six dose levels: 0.01, 0.1, 0.3, 1.5, 3 and 10 mg/kg. Of the approximately 50 dose-escalation patients, hepatocellular carcinoma was present in approximately 20, melanoma in roughly 15, renal cell carcinoma in 9 and head and neck cancer in 9. A male proportion of 82.7% and a mean age of 60 years, ranging from about 23 to 90, were recorded for the dose-escalation cohort. Patients were allowed to have had prior anti-PD-1, anti-PD-L1 or anti-CTLA-4 therapy, and 30% to 50% of the dose-escalation patients had previously received checkpoint inhibitors. Partial responses were achieved by three dose-escalation patients, of whom one had hepatocellular carcinoma and two had cutaneous melanoma. The purpose of peripheral TCRbeta sequencing was to test whether ivuxolimab changed TCR sequence diversity and led to clonal T-cell expansion. The paper reports the monotherapy dose-escalation portion (N of about 50 patients) of the phase I ivuxolimab trial. Here is what the overall study found, with its caveats: Antigen specificity was not determined for the clonally expanded peripheral T cells. Low levels of normalized T-cell clonal expansion were also seen in some patients who did not respond. On average, CD8+ T cells showed more expanded clones than CD4+ T cells after ivuxolimab. At doses of 0.1 to 3.0 mg/kg, clonal expansion of both CD4+ and CD8+ blood T cells was observed from baseline to week 6. In the 0.1-3.0 mg/kg groups, partial responders were among the patients with the lowest normalized peripheral clonal expansion, particularly in CD8+ T cells.

Genomic DNA was extracted from sorted cells for sequencing of the TCRbeta CDR3 region. The immunoSEQ Assay was used to sequence the TCRbeta CDR3 regions. Entries here come from immuneACCESS through TCRdb and include only in-frame sequences with V and J called. Some clones fail to appear in such tables; in the studies checked, an unresolved V gene covers under half of the shortfall, and the cause of the remainder is unknown. In all, the sample holds around 100,000 clones, and about 92% of those were seen once. The ten largest clonotypes hold over 0.2% of the sample. The sequencing here drew on CD4+ or CD8+ T cells sorted from blood, taken in a trial of the OX40 agonist ivuxolimab. The receptor comes from an adult with an advanced solid tumor such as melanoma, head and neck, liver or kidney cancer. This chain is built from TRBV18 and TRBJ2-7; TRBD1 could be the D gene, as 6 bases match. The nucleotide sequence is TGTGCCAGCTCACCAGGGGGCCCCTACGAGCAGTACTTC. Its translation reads: CASSPGGPYEQYF.